Listed here are 19 T cell receptor beta chains from one sample, sequenced in a study of T cell clonotyping in hematopoietic cell transplantation. Profiled with immunoSEQ multiplex PCR; TCRdb holds only in-frame clones, not every one. The sample contains some 4,000 clones, 70% to 85% of which appear only once. The sequencing used peripheral blood mononuclear cells, collected 180 days after allogeneic stem cell transplant. The receptors come from a male patient over 55 who had an allogeneic stem cell transplant from an unrelated donor, so T cells may come from the graft donor. Some clones in this sample may be carry-over from other donors' samples.

V and J are TRBV29-1 and TRBJ2-5; tentatively, D is TRBD2 (5 bases). V gave up 4 bases and J gave up 5 bases, with 14 bases separating them. The CDR3 totals 13 residues. From germline, CDR1 is SQVTM and CDR2 ANQGSEA. The CDR3 bases are TGCAGCGTTGCCAGCGGCGGTGTTGAGACCCAGTACTTC. This sequence encodes CSVASGGVETQYF.

The chain combines TRBV6-6 with TRBJ2-7; TRBD2 matches 7 bases. The CDR3 is 14 amino acids. V trimming: 5 bases; J trimming: 13 bases; junction bases outside the gene matches: 17. Looked up from germline, CDR1 is MNHNY and CDR2 is SVGAGI (reference sequence). The CDR3 bases are TGTGCCAGCAGTGGGGGGGGACCGGGACTACCTCGTTACTTC. The encoded protein is CASSGGGPGLPRYF.

The table lists this clone with a count of one. The chain uses TRBV6-5 and TRBJ2-2; possibly TRBD1 for D (5 bases). With 0 bases removed from V and 5 bases from J, the gap between germline ends came to 13 bases. This CDR3 comprises 16 residues. Germline CDR1 and CDR2: MNHEY and SVGAGI. The CDR3: CASSYSAQGRTGELFF. In DNA form, the CDR3 reads TGTGCCAGCAGTTACTCTGCCCAGGGAAGAACCGGGGAGCTGTTTTTT.

CDR3 sequence: CASSNHPGEQYF. The DNA of the CDR3 is TGTGCCAGCAGCAACCACCCCGGGGAGCAGTACTTC. The rearrangement uses TRBV7-3 and TRBJ2-7; no firm D call. This CDR3 is 12 amino acids long. Germline-derived CDR1 and CDR2 are SGHTA and FQGTGA. V was clipped by 5 bases and J by 7 bases, with 12 bases between them.

The gene calls are TRBV7-2 and TRBJ2-7; D is ambiguous. V lost 1 base and J lost 0, with 4 bases in between. CDR1 is SGHTA, CDR2 FQGNSA, per germline. There are 13 residues in the CDR3. The CDR3 loop reads CASSLVPSYEQYF. The DNA of the CDR3 is TGTGCCAGCAGCTTAGTCCCCTCCTACGAGCAGTACTTC.

The V gene is TRBV7-2, the J gene TRBJ2-3; no reliable D call. Trimming took off 5 bases at V and 6 bases at J, with 9 bases between the two ends. Germline CDR1 and CDR2: SGHTA and FQGNSA. The CDR3 length is 12 residues. The DNA of the CDR3 is TGTGCCAGCAGCCTAAAGTCGGATACGCAGTATTTT. This codes for CASSLKSDTQYF.

The genes are TRBV30 and TRBJ2-7, with TRBD2 matching over 9 bases. Losses at the gene ends were 3 bases for V and 3 bases for J; bases not matched to a gene: 3. CDR3 length equals 13 residues. CDR1 and CDR2 (germline): GTSNPN, SVGIG (reference sequence). CDR3 amino acids: CAWRLTSGYEQYF. CDR3 sequence (DNA): TGTGCCTGGAGACTGACTAGCGGCTACGAGCAGTACTTC. Full variable domain (rest looked up from reference TRBV30 and TRBJ2-7): SQTIHQWPATLVQPVGSPLSLECTVEGTSNPNLYWYRQAAGRGLQLLFYSVGIGQISSEVPQNLSASRPQDRQFILSSKKLLLSDSGFYLCAWRLTSGYEQYFGPGTRLTVT.

This clone was observed once. The V gene is TRBV9, the J gene TRBJ2-7; D not certain. Between the trimmed V and J ends, which lost 3 bases and 6 bases, there was a span of 16 bases. CDR1 SGDLS and CDR2 YYNGEE come from the germline V gene. The CDR3 has 14 residues. CDR3 in amino acids: CASSGTSTLGEQYF. CDR3 nucleotide sequence: TGTGCCAGCAGCGGAACGTCGACCCTAGGCGAGCAGTACTTC.

This chain uses TRBV27 with TRBJ1-5; 11 nucleotides line up with TRBD1. After removal of 6 bases from V and 6 bases from J, the junction contained 7 bases not matched to a gene. This CDR3 is built from 15 residues. Germline V lookup: CDR1 MNHEY, CDR2 SMNVEV (reference sequence). The CDR3 sequence is CASSPRDRGTQPQHF. In DNA form, the CDR3 reads TGTGCCAGCAGCCCCCGGGACAGGGGGACTCAGCCCCAGCATTTT.

The chain couples TRBV21-1 to TRBJ1-6. TRBV21-1 represents a pseudogene. The CDR3 length is 18 residues. The CDR3 reads CASSLTVANREGDSPLHF. CDR3 DNA sequence: TGTGCCAGCAGCCTAACCGTAGCAAACAGGGAGGGTGATTCACCCCTCCACTTT.

The chain is built from TRBV15 and TRBJ2-7; 10 bases agree with TRBD1. The ends lost 1 base at V and 5 bases at J; junction bases unmatched: 5. Germline CDR1 LNHNV, CDR2 YYDKDF (reference sequence). This CDR3 has 15 residues. Here the CDR3 DNA reads TGTGCCACCAGCAGAGGCCCCGGGACAGGGGACGAGCAGTACTTC. Translated: CATSRGPGTGDEQYF.

CDR3 nucleotide sequence: TGTGCCAGCAGCGTAGGGGGGGATGCTAATCAGCCCCAGCATTTT. This gives the protein CASSVGGDANQPQHF. The chain combines TRBV9 with TRBJ1-5, with a possible D match to TRBD1 (5 bases). Trimming removed 0 bases at V and 4 bases at J, with 11 bases between. Looked up from germline, CDR1 is SGDLS and CDR2 is YYNGEE. This CDR3 comprises 15 residues. The complete variable domain, with remaining parts taken from reference TRBV9 and TRBJ1-5, reads DSGVTQTPKHLITATGQRVTLRCSPRSGDLSVYWYQQSLDQGLQFLIQYYNGEERAKGNILERFSAQQFPDLHSELNLSSLELGDSALYFCASSVGGDANQPQHFGDGTRLSIL.

The sample holds one count of this clone. This chain's CDR3 is CASSLSPTGTNTEAFF. The CDR3, as DNA: TGTGCCAGCAGCTTATCCCCGACAGGCACCAACACTGAAGCTTTCTTT. This chain uses TRBV11-2 with TRBJ1-1; perhaps TRBD1 as D (6 bases). There are 16 residues in the CDR3. CDR1 SGHAT and CDR2 FQNNGV come from the germline V gene. The V gene lost 2 bases and the J gene lost 2 bases, with 15 bases spanning the gap.

J is TRBJ2-2 and V is TRBV11-2; 8 bases agree with TRBD1. The CDR3 runs to 17 residues. CDR1 SGHAT and CDR2 FQNNGV come from the germline V gene. V shed 4 bases, J shed 7 bases, and the junction held 14 bases outside the gene matches. CDR3 in DNA: TGTGCCAGCAGCTCCCCTTTGAGGACAGGGATATTCGGGGAGCTGTTTTTT. Its protein is CASSSPLRTGIFGELFF.

The chain carries TRBV10-3 and TRBJ2-5; D might be TRBD1 (7 bases). Trimming cost V 3 bases and J 5 bases, with 16 bases left between them. Germline-derived CDR1 and CDR2 are ENHRY and SYGVKD. CDR3 size: 15 residues. CDR3 nucleotide sequence: TGTGCCATCAGTGATCACAGGGGACTGGGGGAGACCCAGTACTTC. Translated, it gives CAISDHRGLGETQYF.

The chain joins TRBV7-9 to TRBJ2-5; 9 nucleotides align to TRBD1. This CDR3 region has 14 residues. Germline-derived CDR1 and CDR2 are SEHNR and FQNEAQ (reference sequence). With 6 bases clipped from V and 5 bases from J, the junction kept 7 bases outside the gene matches. The CDR3 sequence: CASSWDRARETQYF. CDR3 nucleotides: TGTGCCAGCAGTTGGGACAGGGCTAGGGAGACCCAGTACTTC. The full variable domain, its missing parts supplied by reference TRBV7-9 and TRBJ2-5, is DTGVSQNPRHKITKRGQNVTFRCDPISEHNRLYWYRQTLGQGPEFLTYFQNEAQLEKSRLLSDRFSAERPKGSFSTLEIQRTEQGDSAMYLCASSWDRARETQYFGPGTRLLVL.

V is TRBV7-2 and J is TRBJ2-7; 8 bases match TRBD1. Per the germline V gene, CDR1 is SGHTA and CDR2 is FQGNSA. J was trimmed by 7 bases and V by 5 bases; bases with no gene match: 4. This CDR3 is built from 12 residues. The CDR3 sequence: CASSRTGREQYF. The DNA of the CDR3 is TGTGCCAGCAGCCGGACAGGGAGAGAGCAGTACTTC.

This clone was seen once. This sequence joins TRBV6-5 and TRBJ2-7; 8 positions agree with TRBD2. The CDR3 has 14 residues. The J segment lost 0 bases and the V segment lost 2 bases, leaving 0 bases of the junction unmatched. Germline-derived CDR1 and CDR2 are MNHEY and SVGAGI. The CDR3 spells CASSYAGGSYEQYF. Here the CDR3 DNA reads TGTGCCAGCAGTTACGCGGGGGGCTCCTACGAGCAGTACTTC.

This clone appeared a single time. J is TRBJ1-3 and V is TRBV10-3, with D unclear. There are 16 residues in the CDR3. CDR1 ENHRY and CDR2 SYGVKD come from the germline V gene. V lost 0 bases and J 4 bases, leaving 13 bases between the germline ends. The CDR3 spells CAISESEGFFGNTIYF. The CDR3, as DNA: TGTGCCATCAGTGAGTCAGAGGGTTTCTTCGGAAACACCATATATTTT.